This TCR beta chain was found in a study of cytomegalovirus exposure and HLA in healthy donors. Study overall: In an early release, HLA-typed donors contributed 90 million or so unique TCR sequences.

Germline V lookup: CDR1 DFQATT, CDR2 SNEGSKA (reference sequence). CDR3 length: 10 residues. The V end lost 6 bases, the J end lost 5 bases, and 7 bases lay between the germline ends. Use of 60 Vbeta and 13 Jbeta primers characterized the PCR. Libraries were prepared by immunoSEQ multiplex PCR; TCRdb keeps only in-frame clonotypes and omits some of them. The sample comprises some 200,000 clones, roughly 80% of which are singletons, and around 0.42% rests with the top ten. At collection, donors were nominally healthy, but unrecorded immune exposures were probable. The sequenced sample consisted of PBMCs. The chain recombines TRBV20-1 with TRBJ1-2, with D unclear. The TCR originated in a male donor in good health and CMV-seropositive. CDR3 in DNA: TGCAGTGCGCAAGCTTATGGCTACACCTTC. Amino acid sequence: CSAQAYGYTF.